Listed below are T cell receptor beta chains from one sample, sequenced in a study of T cell repertoires in aging, cancer and after chemotherapy. MiXCR, applied by TCRdb to the multiplex PCR reads, yields one record per CDR3 protein. The repertoire holds around 8,600 distinct CDR3 sequences, with more than 20% as singletons. The sequencing input was blood. These receptors came from a human donor with a blood cancer. The donor label of this sample is uncertain. Both conserved end residues are part of each CDR3. A D gene is named only where the DNA matches it firmly. Size tells how often a clone was seen (once, few, many) or the class of an expanded clone, and some rows leave it out.

d_call | j_call | clone_size | v_call | cdr3_aa | cdr3_nt
TRBD1 | TRBJ2-3 | - | TRBV6-5 | CASSKTGVGLGNTDTQYF | TGTGCCAGCAGTAAGACAGGGGTTGGGTTGGGAAACACAGATACGCAGTATTTT
- | TRBJ2-1 | medium-sized | TRBV19 | CASSIDRTINEQFF | TGTGCCAGTAGTATAGATCGGACCATTAATGAGCAGTTCTTC
TRBD2 | TRBJ2-7 | - | TRBV10-3 | CAISESGREGEQYF | TGTGCCATCAGTGAGTCGGGCAGGGAGGGCGAGCAGTACTTC
TRBD1 | TRBJ2-1 | few | TRBV24-1 | CATSDTGTGSNEQFF | TGTGCCACCAGTGACACCGGGACAGGTTCCAATGAGCAGTTCTTC
TRBD2 | TRBJ2-1 | medium-sized | TRBV5-4 | CASSPTGGLAGSNEQFF | TGTGCCAGCAGCCCAACCGGGGGACTAGCGGGATCAAATGAGCAGTTCTTC
- | TRBJ1-5 | - | TRBV12-3/TRBV12-4 | CASSFSAPWPQPQHF | TGTGCCAGCAGTTTTTCGGCTCCCTGGCCCCAGCCCCAGCATTTT
- | TRBJ1-2 | few | TRBV6-2/TRBV6-3 | CASSYSQGRRAVRTAGYTF | TGTGCCAGCAGTTACTCGCAGGGAAGGAGGGCGGTCCGGACCGCTGGCTACACCTTC
- | TRBJ2-1 | few | TRBV7-9 | CASSLPPYEQFF | TGTGCCAGCAGCTTACCCCCCTATGAGCAGTTCTTC
TRBD1 | TRBJ1-5 | few | TRBV6-4 | CASSPTSRQGLSNQPQHF | TGTGCCAGCAGTCCTACCTCCAGACAGGGCCTCTCTAATCAGCCCCAGCATTTT
- | TRBJ1-2 | medium-sized | TRBV19 | CASSIRENGYTF | TGTGCCAGTAGTATACGGGAAAATGGCTACACCTTC
- | TRBJ1-5 | - | TRBV20-1 | CSARQRGTEPQHF | TGCAGTGCTAGACAGAGGGGGACGGAGCCCCAGCATTTT
TRBD2 | TRBJ2-1 | - | TRBV10-3 | CAISPGLAYNEQFF | TGTGCCATCAGCCCGGGACTAGCCTACAATGAGCAGTTCTTC
- | TRBJ1-3 | - | TRBV5-1 | CASSLDQLRPTGNTIYF | TGCGCCAGCAGCTTGGACCAACTCCGACCGACCGGAAACACCATATATTTT
TRBD1 | TRBJ1-1 | - | TRBV13 | CASSLGRGTGGMNTEAFF | TGTGCCAGCAGCTTAGGCCGGGGGACAGGGGGAATGAACACTGAAGCTTTCTTT
- | TRBJ2-7 | - | TRBV11-2 | CASSSTFGQYF | TGTGCCAGCAGCTCGACCTTTGGGCAGTACTTC
- | TRBJ2-7 | many | TRBV12-3/TRBV12-4 | CASSLGLESLEQYF | TGTGCCAGCAGCCTAGGCCTGGAGAGCCTCGAGCAGTACTTC
- | TRBJ1-1 | - | TRBV19 | CASSIGISNTEAFF | TGTGCCAGTAGTATCGGAATTAGTAACACTGAAGCTTTCTTT
TRBD2 | TRBJ2-1 | - | TRBV20-1 | CSADREDRGSAQFF | TGCAGTGCTGATCGGGAGGACCGAGGAAGCGCCCAGTTCTTC
TRBD2 | TRBJ2-1 | few | TRBV7-9 | CASSLEVSGGYNEQFF | TGTGCCAGCAGCTTAGAAGTCTCGGGGGGGTACAATGAGCAGTTCTTC
- | TRBJ2-2 | - | TRBV11-2 | CASRLTGSGTGELFF | TGTGCCAGCAGGTTAACGGGTTCGGGCACCGGGGAGCTGTTTTTT
- | TRBJ1-1 | few | TRBV6-6 | CASSPLIQGSAEAFF | TGTGCCAGCAGTCCGCTTATTCAGGGAAGCGCTGAAGCTTTCTTT
- | TRBJ1-1 | few | TRBV5-1 | CASSLGYREPNTEAFF | TGCGCCAGCAGCTTGGGGTACAGGGAACCGAACACTGAAGCTTTCTTT
- | TRBJ2-7 | once | TRBV2 | CASSVQGPSNEQYF | TGTGCCAGCAGTGTTCAGGGGCCTTCCAACGAGCAGTACTTC
- | TRBJ2-1 | few | TRBV7-2 | CASSLPTPEQFF | TGTGCCAGCAGCCTCCCAACCCCCGAGCAGTTCTTC
- | TRBJ2-1 | medium-sized | TRBV5-4 | CASSIALGGYNEQFF | TGTGCCAGCAGCATAGCCCTAGGAGGATACAATGAGCAGTTCTTC
TRBD1 | TRBJ2-7 | few | TRBV5-4 | CASSSPGTEVYEQYF | TGTGCCAGCAGTTCCCCCGGGACAGAGGTCTACGAGCAGTACTTC
- | TRBJ2-1 | medium-sized | TRBV6-5 | CASSTEGAELPYNEQFF | TGTGCCAGCAGTACCGAGGGAGCGGAGCTGCCCTACAATGAGCAGTTCTTC
- | TRBJ1-1 | few | TRBV15 | CATSSFSQAFF | TGTGCCACCAGCAGTTTTTCTCAAGCTTTCTTT
TRBD2 | TRBJ2-7 | few | TRBV6-6 | CASSFTSGIGVLREQYF | TGTGCCAGCAGTTTTACTAGCGGGATAGGGGTCTTAAGGGAGCAGTACTTC
TRBD1 | TRBJ2-7 | medium-sized | TRBV6-5 | CASKPGGGYSEQYF | TGTGCCAGCAAGCCAGGGGGCGGGTACAGCGAGCAGTACTTC
- | TRBJ2-7 | - | TRBV20-1 | CSARASANYEQYF | TGCAGTGCTAGAGCTAGCGCCAACTACGAGCAGTACTTC
TRBD2 | TRBJ2-3 | - | TRBV2 | CASRTDGRVADTQYF | TGTGCCAGCAGGACAGACGGGAGGGTGGCAGATACGCAGTATTTT
- | TRBJ2-1 | few | TRBV28 | CASSPTTSGRYEQFF | TGTGCCAGCAGTCCAACGACTAGTGGCAGGTATGAGCAGTTCTTC
- | TRBJ2-1 | medium-sized | TRBV27 | CASRPPGAYNEQFF | TGTGCCAGCAGGCCCCCGGGGGCCTACAATGAGCAGTTCTTC